This T cell receptor beta chain was captured by sequencing in a study of beta chain features in type 1 diabetes. Study outcomes and limitations: Shorter templates may be favored by PCR, equally so in patients and controls. TCRB CDR3s from Type 1 diabetes patients were moderately but significantly shorter in all four CD4+ subsets.

The V gene's germline CDR1 is SGHRS and CDR2 YFSETQ. The CDR3 is 15 residues long. Trimming cost V 0 bases and J 9 bases; bases outside gene matches: 6. In this sample, this clone turned up a few times. Its antigen is as yet unknown. The investigators reverse transcribed all of the isolated RNA, so they sequenced expressed TCRB transcripts. Repertoires were generated with immunoSEQ multiplex PCR, while TCRdb's copy carries only in-frame clones and drops some. The table has some 410,000 clones, approximately 15% seen once. Sequenced material: naive CD4+ T cells from blood. The J gene is TRBJ2-1, the V gene TRBV5-1, with 10 nucleotides matching TRBD2. This receptor was taken from a man aged 25-40 years in good health. The CDR3 spells CASSLEASGSGEQFF. The CDR3 DNA is TGCGCCAGCAGCTTGGAGGCTAGCGGGAGTGGTGAGCAGTTCTTC.